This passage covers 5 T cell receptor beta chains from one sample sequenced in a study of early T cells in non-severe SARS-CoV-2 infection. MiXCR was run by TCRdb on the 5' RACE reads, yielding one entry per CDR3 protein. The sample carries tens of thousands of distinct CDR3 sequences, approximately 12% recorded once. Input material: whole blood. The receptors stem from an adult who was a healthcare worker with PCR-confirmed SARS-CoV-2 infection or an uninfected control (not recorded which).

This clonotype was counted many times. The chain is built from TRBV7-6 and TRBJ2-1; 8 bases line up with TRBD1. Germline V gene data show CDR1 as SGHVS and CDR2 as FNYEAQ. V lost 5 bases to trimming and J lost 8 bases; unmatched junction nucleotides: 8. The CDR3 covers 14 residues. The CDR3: CASSPSGTGDEQFF. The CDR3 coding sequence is TGTGCCAGCAGCCCGTCCGGGACAGGAGATGAGCAGTTCTTC.

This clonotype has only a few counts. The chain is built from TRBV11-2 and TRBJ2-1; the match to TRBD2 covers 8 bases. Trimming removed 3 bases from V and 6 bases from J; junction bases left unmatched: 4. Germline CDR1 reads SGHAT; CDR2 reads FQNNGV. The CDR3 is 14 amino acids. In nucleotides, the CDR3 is TGTGCCAGCAGCTTTTCCGGGAGGGTCAATGAGCAGTTCTTC. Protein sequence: CASSFSGRVNEQFF.

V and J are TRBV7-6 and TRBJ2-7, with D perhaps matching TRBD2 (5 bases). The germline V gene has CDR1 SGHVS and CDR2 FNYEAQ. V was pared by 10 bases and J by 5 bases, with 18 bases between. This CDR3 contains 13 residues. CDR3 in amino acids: CATPTRRAHEQYF. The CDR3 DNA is TGTGCCACCCCTACACGGCGGGCCCACGAGCAGTACTTC.

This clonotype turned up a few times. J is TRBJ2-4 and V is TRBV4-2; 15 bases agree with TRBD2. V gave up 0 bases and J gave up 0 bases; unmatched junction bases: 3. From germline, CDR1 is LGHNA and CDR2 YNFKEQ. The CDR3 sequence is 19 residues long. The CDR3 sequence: CASSQERTSGGAAKNIQYF. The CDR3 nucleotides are TGTGCCAGCAGCCAAGAAAGGACTAGCGGGGGGGCAGCCAAAAACATTCAGTACTTC.

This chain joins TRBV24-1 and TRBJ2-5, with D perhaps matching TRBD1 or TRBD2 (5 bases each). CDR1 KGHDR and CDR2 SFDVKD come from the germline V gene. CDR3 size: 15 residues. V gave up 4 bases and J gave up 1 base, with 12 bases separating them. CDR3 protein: CATSDTGTAQETQYF. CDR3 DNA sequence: TGTGCCACCAGTGACACCGGGACGGCCCAAGAGACCCAGTACTTC.